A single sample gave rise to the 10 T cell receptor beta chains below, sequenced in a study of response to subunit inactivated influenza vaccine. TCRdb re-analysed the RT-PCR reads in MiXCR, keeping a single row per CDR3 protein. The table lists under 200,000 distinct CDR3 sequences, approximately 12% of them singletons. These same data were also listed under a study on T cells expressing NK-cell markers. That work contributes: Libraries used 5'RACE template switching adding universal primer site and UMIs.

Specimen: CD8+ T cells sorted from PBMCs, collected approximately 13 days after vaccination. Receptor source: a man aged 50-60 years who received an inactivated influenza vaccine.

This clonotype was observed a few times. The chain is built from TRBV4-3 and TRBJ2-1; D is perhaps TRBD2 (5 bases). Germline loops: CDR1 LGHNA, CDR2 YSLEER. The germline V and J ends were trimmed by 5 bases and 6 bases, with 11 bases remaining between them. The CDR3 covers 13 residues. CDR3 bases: TGCGCCAGCAGCTACCGAGCGGTCAATGAGCAGTTCTTC. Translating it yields CASSYRAVNEQFF.

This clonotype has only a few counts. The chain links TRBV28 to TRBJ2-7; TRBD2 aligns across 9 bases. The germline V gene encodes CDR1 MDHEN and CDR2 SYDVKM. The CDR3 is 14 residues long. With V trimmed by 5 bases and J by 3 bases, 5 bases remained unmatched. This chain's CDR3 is CASSPLTSGYEQYF. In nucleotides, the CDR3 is TGTGCCAGCAGTCCCTTGACTAGCGGCTACGAGCAGTACTTC.

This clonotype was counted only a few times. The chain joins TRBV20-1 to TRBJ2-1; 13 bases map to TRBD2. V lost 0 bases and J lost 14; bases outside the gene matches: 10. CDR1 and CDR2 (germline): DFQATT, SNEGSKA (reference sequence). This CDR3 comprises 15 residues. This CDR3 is CSARDTGLAGLVEFF. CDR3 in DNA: TGCAGTGCTAGAGATACGGGACTAGCGGGACTTGTTGAGTTCTTC.

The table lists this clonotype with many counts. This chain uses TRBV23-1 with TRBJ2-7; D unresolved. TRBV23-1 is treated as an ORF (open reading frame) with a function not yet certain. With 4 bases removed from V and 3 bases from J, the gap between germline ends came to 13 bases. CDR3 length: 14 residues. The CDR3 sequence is CASSLGQRDYEQYF. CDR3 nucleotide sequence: TGCGCCAGCAGTCTAGGCCAAAGGGACTACGAGCAGTACTTC.

CDR3 region: CASSVTSEAEQYF. The CDR3 DNA sequence: TGTGCCAGCAGCGTCACTAGCGAGGCCGAGCAGTACTTC. The J gene is TRBJ2-7, the V gene TRBV9, with 7 bases that match TRBD2. The germline gives CDR1 SGDLS, CDR2 YYNGEE. CDR3 length equals 13 residues. Germline trimming cut 2 bases from V and 6 bases from J; bases unmatched to any gene: 5.

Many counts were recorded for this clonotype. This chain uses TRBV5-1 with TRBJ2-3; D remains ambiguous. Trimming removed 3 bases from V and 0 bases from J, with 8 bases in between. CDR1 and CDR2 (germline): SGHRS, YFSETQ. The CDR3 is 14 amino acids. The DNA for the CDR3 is TGCGCCAGCAGCTCTGGCTACAGCACAGATACGCAGTATTTT. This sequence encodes CASSSGYSTDTQYF.

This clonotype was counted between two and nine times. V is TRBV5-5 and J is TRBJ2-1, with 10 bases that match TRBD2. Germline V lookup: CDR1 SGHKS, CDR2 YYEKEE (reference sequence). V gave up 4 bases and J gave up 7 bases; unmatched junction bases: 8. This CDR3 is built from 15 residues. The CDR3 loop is CASSVGSGRGNEQFF. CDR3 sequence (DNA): TGTGCCAGCAGCGTGGGGAGCGGGAGGGGGAATGAGCAGTTCTTC. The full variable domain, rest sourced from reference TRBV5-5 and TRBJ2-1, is DAGVTQSPTHLIKTRGQQVTLRCSPISGHKSVSWYQQVLGQGPQFIFQYYEKEERGRGNFPDRFSARQFPNYSSELNVNALLLGDSALYLCASSVGSGRGNEQFFGPGTRLTVL.

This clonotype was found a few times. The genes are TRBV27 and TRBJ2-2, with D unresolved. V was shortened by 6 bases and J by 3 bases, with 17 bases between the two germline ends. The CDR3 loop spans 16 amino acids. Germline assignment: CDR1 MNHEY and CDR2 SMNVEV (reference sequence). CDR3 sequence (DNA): TGTGCCAGCAGCATCAGCAGGCTGGTGTACACCGGGGAGCTGTTTTTT. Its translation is CASSISRLVYTGELFF.

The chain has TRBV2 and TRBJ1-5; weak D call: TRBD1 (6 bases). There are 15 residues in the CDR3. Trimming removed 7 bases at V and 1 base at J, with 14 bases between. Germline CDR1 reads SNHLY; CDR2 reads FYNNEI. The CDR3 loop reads CASTGTSFSNQPQHF. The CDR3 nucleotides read TGTGCCAGCACCGGGACAAGCTTCAGCAATCAGCCCCAGCATTTT.

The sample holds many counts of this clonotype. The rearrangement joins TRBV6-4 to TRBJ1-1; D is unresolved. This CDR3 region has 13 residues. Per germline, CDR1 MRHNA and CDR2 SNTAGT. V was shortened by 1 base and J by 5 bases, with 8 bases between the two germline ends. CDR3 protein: CASSDLVGTEAFF. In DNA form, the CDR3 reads TGTGCCAGCAGTGACTTGGTCGGGACTGAAGCTTTCTTT.